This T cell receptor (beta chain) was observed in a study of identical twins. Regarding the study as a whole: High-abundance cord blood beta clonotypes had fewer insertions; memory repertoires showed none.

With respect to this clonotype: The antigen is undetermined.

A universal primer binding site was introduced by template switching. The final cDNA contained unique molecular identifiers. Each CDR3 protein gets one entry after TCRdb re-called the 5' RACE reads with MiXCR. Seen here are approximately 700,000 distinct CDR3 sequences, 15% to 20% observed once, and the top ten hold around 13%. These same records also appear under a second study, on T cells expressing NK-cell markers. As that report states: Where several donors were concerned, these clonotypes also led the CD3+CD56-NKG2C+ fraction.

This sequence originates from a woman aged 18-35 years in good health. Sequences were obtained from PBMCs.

The CDR3 coding sequence is TGTGCCAGCAGAAACGGAGGGGGGTACGAGCAGTACTTC. Its translation: CASRNGGGYEQYF. This chain links TRBV7-2 with TRBJ2-7; tentatively, D is TRBD1 or TRBD2 (6 bases each). Between the trimmed V and J ends, which lost 6 bases and 4 bases, there was a span of 13 bases. The CDR3 runs to 13 residues. Germline CDR1 and CDR2: SGHTA and FQGNSA.